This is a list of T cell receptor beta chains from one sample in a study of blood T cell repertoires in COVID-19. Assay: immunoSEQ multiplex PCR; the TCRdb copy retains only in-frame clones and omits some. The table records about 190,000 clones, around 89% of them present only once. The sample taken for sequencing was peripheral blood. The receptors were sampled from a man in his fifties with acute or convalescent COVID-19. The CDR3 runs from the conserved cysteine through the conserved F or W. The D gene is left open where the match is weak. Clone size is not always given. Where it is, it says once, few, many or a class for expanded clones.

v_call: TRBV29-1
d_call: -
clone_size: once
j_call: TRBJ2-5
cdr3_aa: CSVAGRSPRKTQYF
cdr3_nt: TGCAGCGTTGCAGGCCGGTCGCCTCGAAAGACCCAGTACTTC

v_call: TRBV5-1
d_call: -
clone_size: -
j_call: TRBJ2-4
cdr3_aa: CASSPGRSGGQSIQYF
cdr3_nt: TGCGCCAGCAGCCCGGGGAGGTCTGGCGGACAATCCATTCAGTACTTC

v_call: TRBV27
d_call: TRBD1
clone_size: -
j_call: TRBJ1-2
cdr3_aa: CASRQGYGYTF
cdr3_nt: TGTGCCAGCAGACAGGGGTATGGCTACACCTTC

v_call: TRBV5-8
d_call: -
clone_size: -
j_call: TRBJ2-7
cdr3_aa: CASSFIHEQYF
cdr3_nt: TGTGCCAGCAGCTTTATCCACGAGCAGTACTTC

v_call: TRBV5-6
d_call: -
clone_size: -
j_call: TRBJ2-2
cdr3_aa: CASSSPAGARTGELFF
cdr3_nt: TGTGCCAGCAGCTCCCCAGCAGGGGCCCGGACCGGGGAGCTGTTTTTT

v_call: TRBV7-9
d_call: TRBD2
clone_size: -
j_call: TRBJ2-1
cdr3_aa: CASSPLAGDPSYNEQFF
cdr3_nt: TGTGCCAGCAGTCCCTTAGCGGGAGATCCCTCCTACAATGAGCAGTTCTTC

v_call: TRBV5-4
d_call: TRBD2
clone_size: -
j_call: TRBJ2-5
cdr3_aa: CASSLVLAGQETQYF
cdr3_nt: TGTGCCAGCAGCCTTGTCCTAGCGGGACAAGAGACCCAGTACTTC

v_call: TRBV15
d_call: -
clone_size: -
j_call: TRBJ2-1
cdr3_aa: CATSRDTHREQFF
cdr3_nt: TGTGCCACCAGCAGAGATACTCATAGAGAGCAGTTCTTC

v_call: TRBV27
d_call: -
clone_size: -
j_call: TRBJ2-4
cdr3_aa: CASSSSTGRAKNIQYF
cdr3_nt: -

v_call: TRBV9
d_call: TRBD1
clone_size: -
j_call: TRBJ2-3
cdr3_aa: CASSPGRTGVDTQYF
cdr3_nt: TGTGCCAGCAGCCCAGGCAGGACAGGGGTGGATACGCAGTATTTT

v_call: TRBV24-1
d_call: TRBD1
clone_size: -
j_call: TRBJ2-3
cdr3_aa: CATSARDRETDTQYF
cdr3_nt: TGTGCCACCAGTGCCAGGGACAGGGAGACAGATACGCAGTATTTT

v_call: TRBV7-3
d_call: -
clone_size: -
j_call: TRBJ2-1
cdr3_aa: CASSLGGASNEQFF
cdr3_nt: TGTGCCAGCAGCTTAGGGGGGGCGAGCAATGAGCAGTTCTTC

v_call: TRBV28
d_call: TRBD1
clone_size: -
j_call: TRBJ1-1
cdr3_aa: CASSKQQGTEAFF
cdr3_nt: TGTGCCAGCAGTAAACAACAGGGGACTGAAGCTTTCTTT

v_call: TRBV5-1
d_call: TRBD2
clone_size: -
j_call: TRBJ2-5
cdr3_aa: CASSLALLAGGQETQYF
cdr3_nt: TGCGCCAGCAGCTTGGCCCTCCTAGCGGGAGGGCAAGAGACCCAGTACTTC

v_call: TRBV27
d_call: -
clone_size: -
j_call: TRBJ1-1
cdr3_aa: CASRTGNTNTEAFF
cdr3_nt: TGTGCTAGCAGGACGGGGAACACAAACACTGAAGCTTTCTTT

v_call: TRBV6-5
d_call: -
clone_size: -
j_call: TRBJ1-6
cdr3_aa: CASTQGAGTSPLHF
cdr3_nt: TGTGCCAGCACCCAAGGGGCAGGCACTTCACCCCTCCACTTT

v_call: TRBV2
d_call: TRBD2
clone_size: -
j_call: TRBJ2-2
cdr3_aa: CASRQGLAGANTGELFF
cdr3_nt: TGTGCCAGCAGACAGGGACTAGCGGGAGCGAACACCGGGGAGCTGTTTTTT

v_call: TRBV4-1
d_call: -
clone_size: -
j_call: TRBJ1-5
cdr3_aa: CASSQVQKYQPQHF
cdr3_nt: TGCGCCAGCAGCCAAGTCCAAAAATATCAGCCCCAGCATTTT

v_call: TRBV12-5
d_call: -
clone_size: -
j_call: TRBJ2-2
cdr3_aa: CASGFGGPNTGELFF
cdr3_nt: TGTGCTAGTGGTTTCGGGGGACCGAACACCGGGGAGCTGTTTTTT

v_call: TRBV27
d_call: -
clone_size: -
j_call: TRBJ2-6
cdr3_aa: CASSPLSIGAVPGANVLTF
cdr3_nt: TGTGCCAGCAGTCCTCTTTCCATCGGTGCGGTTCCTGGGGCCAACGTCCTGACTTTC

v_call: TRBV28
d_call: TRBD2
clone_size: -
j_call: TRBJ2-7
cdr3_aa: CASSFLLAGNYEQYF
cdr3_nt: TGTGCCAGCAGTTTCCTCCTAGCGGGGAACTACGAGCAGTACTTC

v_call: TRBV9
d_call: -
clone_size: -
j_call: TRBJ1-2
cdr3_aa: CASSAADRPYGYTF
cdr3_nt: TGTGCCAGCAGCGCCGCCGACAGGCCCTATGGCTACACCTTC

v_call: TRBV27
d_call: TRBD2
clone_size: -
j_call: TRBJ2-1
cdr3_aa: CASRSSGPYNEQFF
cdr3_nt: TGTGCCAGCAGATCTAGCGGACCCTACAATGAGCAGTTCTTC

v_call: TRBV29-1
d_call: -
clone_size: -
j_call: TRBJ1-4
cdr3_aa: CSVEDGQGREKLFF
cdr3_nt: TGCAGCGTTGAAGATGGGCAGGGTAGGGAAAAACTGTTTTTT

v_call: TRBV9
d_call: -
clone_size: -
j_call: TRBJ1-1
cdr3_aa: CASSLRDINTEAFF
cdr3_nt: TGTGCCAGCAGTCTCCGGGACATTAACACTGAAGCTTTCTTT

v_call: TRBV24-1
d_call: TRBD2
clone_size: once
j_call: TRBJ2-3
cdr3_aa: CATSDTGTSGTDTQYF
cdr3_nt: TGTGCCACCAGTGACACCGGGACTAGCGGGACAGATACGCAGTATTTT

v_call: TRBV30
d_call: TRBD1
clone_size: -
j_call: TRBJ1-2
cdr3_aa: CAWSVPDRARYGYTF
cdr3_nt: TGTGCCTGGAGTGTACCGGACAGGGCTCGGTATGGCTACACCTTC

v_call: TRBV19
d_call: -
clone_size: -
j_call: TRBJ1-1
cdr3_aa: CASTPAGGFNTEAFF
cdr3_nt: TGTGCCAGTACCCCGGCGGGGGGCTTTAACACTGAAGCTTTCTTT

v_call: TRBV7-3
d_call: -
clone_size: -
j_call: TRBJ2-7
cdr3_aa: CASSLTGGSSYEQYF
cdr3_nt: TGTGCCAGCAGCTTAACTGGTGGGAGCTCCTACGAGCAGTACTTC

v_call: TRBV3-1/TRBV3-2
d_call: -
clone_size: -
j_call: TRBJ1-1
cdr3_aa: CASSQWGQNTEAFF
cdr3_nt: TGTGCCAGCAGCCAATGGGGACAGAACACTGAAGCTTTCTTT

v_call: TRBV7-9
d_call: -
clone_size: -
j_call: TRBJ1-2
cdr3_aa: CASSFKTGANYGYTF
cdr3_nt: TGTGCCAGCAGCTTCAAGACAGGAGCTAACTATGGCTACACCTTC

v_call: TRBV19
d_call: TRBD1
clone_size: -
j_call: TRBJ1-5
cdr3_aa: CASQGVTGLIGPQHF
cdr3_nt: TGTGCCAGCCAGGGGGTGACAGGGCTTATAGGGCCCCAGCATTTT

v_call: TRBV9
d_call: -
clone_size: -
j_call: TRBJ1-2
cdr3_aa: CASSEDSYGYTF
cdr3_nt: TGTGCCAGCAGCGAGGACTCATATGGCTACACCTTC

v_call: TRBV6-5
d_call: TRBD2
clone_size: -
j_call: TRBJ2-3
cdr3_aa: CASSYETSGGVDTQYF
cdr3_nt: TGTGCCAGCAGTTACGAGACTAGCGGGGGGGTGGATACGCAGTATTTT

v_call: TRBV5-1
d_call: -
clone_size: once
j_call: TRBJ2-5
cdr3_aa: CASSLLYPGPVQETQYF
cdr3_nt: TGCGCCAGCAGCTTGTTATATCCAGGTCCCGTACAAGAGACCCAGTACTTC

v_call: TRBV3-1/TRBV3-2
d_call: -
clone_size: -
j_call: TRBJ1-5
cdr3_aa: CASSQADQPQHF
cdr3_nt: TGTGCCAGCAGCCAAGCCGATCAGCCCCAGCATTTT

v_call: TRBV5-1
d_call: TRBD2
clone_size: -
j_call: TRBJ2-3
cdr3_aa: CASSSGEASDTQYF
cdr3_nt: TGCGCCAGCTCTAGCGGGGAGGCTAGCGATACGCAGTATTTT

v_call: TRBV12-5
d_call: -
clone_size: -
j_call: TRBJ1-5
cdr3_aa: CASGLRSQRCNQPQHF
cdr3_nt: TGTGCTAGTGGTTTGCGTTCGCAGCGCTGCAATCAGCCCCAGCATTTT

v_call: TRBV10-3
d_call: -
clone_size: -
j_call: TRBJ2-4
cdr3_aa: CAISTLAKNIQYF
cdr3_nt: TGTGCCATCTCGACTCTTGCCAAAAACATTCAGTACTTC

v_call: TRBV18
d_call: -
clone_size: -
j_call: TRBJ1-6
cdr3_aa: CASSPRSSYNSPLHF
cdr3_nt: TGTGCCAGCTCACCACGCAGCTCCTATAATTCACCCCTCCACTTT

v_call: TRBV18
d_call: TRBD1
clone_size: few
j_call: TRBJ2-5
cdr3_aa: CASSLFRGLEETQYF
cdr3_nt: TGTGCCAGCTCACTATTCAGGGGGCTAGAAGAGACCCAGTACTTC

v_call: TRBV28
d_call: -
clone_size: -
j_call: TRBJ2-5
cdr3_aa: CASSRDSLRTQYF
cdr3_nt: TGTGCCAGCAGCCGGGACTCCCTGAGGACCCAGTACTTC

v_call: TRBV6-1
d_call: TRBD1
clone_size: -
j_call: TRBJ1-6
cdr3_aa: CASSEFGTGAYNSPLHF
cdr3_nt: TGTGCCAGCAGTGAATTCGGGACAGGGGCCTATAATTCACCCCTCCACTTT

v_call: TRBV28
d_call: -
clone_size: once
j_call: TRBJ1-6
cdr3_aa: CASSPPGQFSPLHF
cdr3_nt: TGTGCCAGCAGTCCACCGGGACAATTTTCACCCCTCCACTTT

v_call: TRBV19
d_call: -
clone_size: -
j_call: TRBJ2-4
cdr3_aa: CASSIRREAKNIQYF
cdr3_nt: TGTGCCAGTAGTATAAGAAGAGAAGCCAAAAACATTCAGTACTTC

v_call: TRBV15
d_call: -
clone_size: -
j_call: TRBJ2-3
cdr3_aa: CATSRDLARADTQYF
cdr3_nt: TGTGCCACCAGCAGAGATTTGGCCAGGGCAGATACGCAGTATTTT

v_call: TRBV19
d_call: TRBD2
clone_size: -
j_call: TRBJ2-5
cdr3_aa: CASSGTSQETQYF
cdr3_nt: TGTGCCAGTAGCGGGACTAGCCAAGAGACCCAGTACTTC